These 11 T cell receptor beta chains share one sample of origin, sequenced in a study of OX40 agonist ivuxolimab in advanced cancers. TCRdb keeps only in-frame clones here, not all; method: immunoSEQ multiplex PCR. Of 46,000 or so clones listed, 77% are singletons. This specimen consisted of CD4+ or CD8+ T cells sorted from blood, obtained in a trial of the OX40 agonist ivuxolimab. These receptors were obtained from an adult with an advanced solid tumor such as melanoma, head and neck, liver or kidney cancer.

The V gene is TRBV7-9, the J gene TRBJ2-7, with 8 bases aligning to TRBD2. Germline V lookup: CDR1 SEHNR, CDR2 FQNEAQ (reference sequence). This CDR3 is 13 amino acids long. V gave up 7 bases and J gave up 3 bases; unmatched junction bases: 5. CDR3 loop: CASNPSGHYEQYF. The CDR3 DNA sequence: TGTGCCAGCAACCCTAGCGGGCACTACGAGCAGTACTTC.

The chain links TRBV6-1 to TRBJ1-1, with a weak D call TRBD1 (6 bases). The germline V and J ends were trimmed by 5 bases and 4 bases, with 14 bases remaining between them. The CDR3 is 14 residues long. Germline V lookup: CDR1 MNHNS, CDR2 SASEGT. CDR3 sequence: CASSSGLGATEAFF. The CDR3 DNA follows: TGTGCCAGCAGTTCGGGCCTGGGGGCCACTGAAGCTTTCTTT.

The V call is TRBV4-1, the J call TRBJ1-1; the match to TRBD1 covers 10 bases. The CDR3 has 17 amino acids. V shed 0 bases and J 1 base; nucleotides not matched to a gene: 5. Germline lookup yields CDR1 MGHRA and CDR2 YSYEKL. The CDR3 DNA is TGCGCCAGCAGCCAAGATCGACAGGGGGCTCAGAACACTGAAGCTTTCTTT. It is translated as CASSQDRQGAQNTEAFF.

The chain has TRBV10-2 and TRBJ2-7; D call uncertain. Trimming shortened V by 3 bases and J by 3 bases, and 3 bases separated the two germline ends. CDR1 is WSHSY and CDR2 is SAAADI in the germline V gene. The length of the CDR3 is 11 residues. In DNA form, the CDR3 reads TGCGCCAGCAGTGATGGCTACGAGCAGTACTTC. It is translated as CASSDGYEQYF.

The DNA of the CDR3 is TGTGCCAGCAATTTGGGACTGTACGAGCAGTACTTC. Its protein is CASNLGLYEQYF. The J gene is TRBJ2-7, the V gene TRBV6-1; perhaps TRBD2 as D (6 bases). Between the trimmed V and J ends, which lost 7 bases and 4 bases, there was a span of 11 bases. CDR3 length equals 12 residues. From germline, CDR1 is MNHNS and CDR2 SASEGT.

The table lists this clone with a few counts. The chain joins TRBV4-1 to TRBJ2-5; D is possibly TRBD2 (6 bases). The germline CDR1 and CDR2 sequences are MGHRA and YSYEKL. The CDR3 runs to 18 residues. V was trimmed by 2 bases and J by 1 base, leaving 20 bases between them. CDR3 protein: CASSQSPNRDSLQETQYF. The CDR3 DNA reads as TGCGCCAGCAGCCAATCCCCGAACCGGGACTCTCTCCAAGAGACCCAGTACTTC.

The rearrangement joins TRBV28 to TRBJ2-1; no definite D call. This CDR3 has 11 amino acids. Germline assignment: CDR1 MDHEN and CDR2 SYDVKM. V was cut by 2 bases and J by 6 bases, with 2 bases left in between. For the CDR3, the DNA is TGTGCCAGCAGTTTACGCAATGAGCAGTTCTTC. Its protein product is CASSLRNEQFF.

This clone has just a few counts. The chain uses TRBV5-1 and TRBJ1-1, with D possibly TRBD1 on 5 matching bases. Germline V lookup: CDR1 SGHRS, CDR2 YFSETQ. With 3 bases removed from V and 6 bases from J, the gap between germline ends came to 21 bases. The length of the CDR3 is 16 residues. The CDR3 sequence is CASSSQGGIRTAEAFF. The CDR3 DNA sequence: TGCGCCAGCAGCTCGCAGGGTGGGATTAGAACGGCTGAAGCTTTCTTT. The full variable domain, its missing parts supplied by reference TRBV5-1 and TRBJ1-1, is KAGVTQTPRYLIKTRGQQVTLSCSPISGHRSVSWYQQTPGQGLQFLFEYFSETQRNKGNFPGRFSGRQFSNSRSEMNVSTLELGDSALYLCASSSQGGIRTAEAFFGQGTRLTVV.

This chain links TRBV18 with TRBJ2-3; TRBD1 agrees at 7 bases. The germline gives CDR1 KGHSH, CDR2 LQKENI. This CDR3 has 15 residues. V lost 0 bases to trimming and J lost 4 bases; unmatched junction nucleotides: 4. The DNA of the CDR3 is TGTGCCAGCTCACCACCGATGACAGGGCCAGATACGCAGTATTTT. This encodes CASSPPMTGPDTQYF.

The J gene is TRBJ2-7, the V gene TRBV6-5; D might be TRBD1 or TRBD2, each matching 5 bases. The CDR3 runs to 14 residues. Per germline, CDR1 MNHEY and CDR2 SVGAGI. Trimming left V 5 bases short and J 2 bases short, with 13 bases between. CDR3 sequence reads: CASSQPGRPYEQYF. In nucleotides, the CDR3 is TGTGCCAGCAGTCAGCCGGGACGACCCTACGAGCAGTACTTC.

The chain couples TRBV6-5 to TRBJ2-7, with D tentatively TRBD2 (7 bases). This CDR3 has 15 amino acids. V lost 5 bases and J 6 bases, leaving 20 bases between the germline ends. Germline lookup yields CDR1 MNHEY and CDR2 SVGAGI. In DNA, the CDR3 is TGTGCCAGCAGTACCGAGGGGGGAGGGCCAAGCGAGCAGTACTTC. This codes for CASSTEGGGPSEQYF.